The 13 T cell receptor beta chains presented below share a single source sample, sequenced in a study of blood T cell repertoires in COVID-19. Assay used: immunoSEQ multiplex PCR; TCRdb lists only in-frame clones, some missing. The table lists 150,000 to 200,000 clones, around 88% of them singletons. The material sequenced was PBMCs or T cells enriched from blood (not recorded which). The receptors were gathered from a woman in her fifties or sixties in a cohort exposed to, infected with or recovered from COVID-19 (not recorded which).

This clone was recorded a few times. This chain joins TRBV5-1 and TRBJ1-6; 7 bases are a match to TRBD1. Per the germline V gene, CDR1 is SGHRS and CDR2 is YFSETQ. This CDR3 contains 14 residues. V trimming: 5 bases; J trimming: 7 bases; junction bases outside the gene matches: 6. CDR3 coding DNA: TGCGCCAGCAGTGATGCAGGGGGAAATTCACCCCTCCACTTT. Amino acid sequence: CASSDAGGNSPLHF.

The rearrangement uses TRBV6-5 and TRBJ2-5; 7 bases are shared with TRBD1. Germline lookup yields CDR1 MNHEY and CDR2 SVGAGI. The CDR3 length is 16 residues. The junction had 11 bases not matched to a gene; V was cut back by 4 bases and J by 3 bases. Here the CDR3 DNA reads TGTGCCAGCAGTTCCCCAAGCCGGGACAGTAAAGAGACCCAGTACTTC. Its protein is CASSSPSRDSKETQYF.

The gene calls are TRBV27 and TRBJ1-1; 12 nucleotides agree with TRBD1. This CDR3 is built from 14 residues. Germline CDR1 reads MNHEY; CDR2 reads SMNVEV (reference sequence). V dropped 11 bases and J dropped 5; count of bases not matched to a gene: 9. CDR3 nucleotides: TGTGCCGCCCGGGACAGGGGGCCGCGGACTGAAGCTTTCTTT. Its protein is CAARDRGPRTEAFF.

This chain connects TRBV9 to TRBJ1-4; possibly TRBD1 for D (5 bases). Germline V gene lookup returns CDR1 SGDLS and CDR2 YYNGEE. V lost 3 bases to trimming and J lost 5 bases, with 11 bases between them. This CDR3 contains 14 residues. As DNA, the CDR3 is TGTGCCAGCAGCGCGACAGTGGGAAATGAAAAACTGTTTTTT. Translation gives CASSATVGNEKLFF.

This clone was seen only once. J is TRBJ2-5 and V is TRBV4-3; D is unclear. The CDR3 consists of 13 residues. The germline V and J ends were trimmed by 0 bases and 5 bases, with 7 bases remaining between them. Germline V lookup: CDR1 LGHNA, CDR2 YSLEER. DNA of the CDR3: TGCGCCAGCAGCCAAGACCGGTTTGAGACCCAGTACTTC. It translates to CASSQDRFETQYF.

The V call is TRBV29-1, the J call TRBJ2-1, with 9 bases that match TRBD1. The ends lost 5 bases at V and 6 bases at J; junction bases unmatched: 5. The CDR3 length is 13 residues. In germline, CDR1 is SQVTM, CDR2 ANQGSEA. This CDR3 is CSVRDRARNEQFF. CDR3 nucleotides: TGCAGCGTTCGGGACAGGGCCCGCAATGAGCAGTTCTTC.

The chain is built from TRBV9 and TRBJ1-1, with 7 bases aligning to TRBD1. Germline CDR1 SGDLS, CDR2 YYNGEE. Losses at the gene ends were 0 bases for V and 3 bases for J; bases not matched to a gene: 2. CDR3 length: 14 residues. In nucleotides, the CDR3 is TGTGCCAGCAGCGTAGACAGGGGAGACACTGAAGCTTTCTTT. This sequence encodes CASSVDRGDTEAFF.

V usage is TRBV11-2 and J usage is TRBJ2-5; possible D gene TRBD2, 5 bases. The CDR3 length is 15 residues. Germline CDR1 reads SGHAT; CDR2 reads FQNNGV. V was shortened by 0 bases and J by 1 base, with 9 bases between the two germline ends. As DNA, the CDR3 is TGTGCCAGCAGCTTAGATGGGAGCGCCCAAGAGACCCAGTACTTC. Translating it yields CASSLDGSAQETQYF. The full variable domain, with the rest looked up from reference TRBV11-2 and TRBJ2-5, is EAGVAQSPRYKIIEKRQSVAFWCNPISGHATLYWYQQILGQGPKLLIQFQNNGVVDDSQLPKDRFSAERLKGVDSTLKIQPAKLEDSAVYLCASSLDGSAQETQYFGPGTRLLVL.

This clone was counted a few times. The rearrangement uses TRBV7-6 and TRBJ2-7, with a tentative D call TRBD1 (5 bases). In germline, CDR1 is SGHVS, CDR2 FNYEAQ. Trimming stripped 2 bases from V and 3 bases from J, with 14 bases between. This CDR3 is built from 15 residues. CDR3 coding DNA: TGTGCCAGCAGCTTACTATCAGGGATCCACTACGAGCAGTACTTC. Translating it yields CASSLLSGIHYEQYF.

This CDR3 is CASSEDRAGNQPQHF. The CDR3 DNA reads TGTGCCAGCAGTGAGGACAGGGCTGGCAATCAGCCCCAGCATTTT. The chain links TRBV2 to TRBJ1-5, with TRBD1 matching over 8 bases. This CDR3 has 15 amino acids. Germline V gene lookup returns CDR1 SNHLY and CDR2 FYNNEI. The junction had 3 bases not matched to a gene; V was cut back by 3 bases and J by 2 bases.

The chain is built from TRBV6-1 and TRBJ2-7, with 9 bases lining up with TRBD1. Germline assignment: CDR1 MNHNS and CDR2 SASEGT. The V gene end was trimmed by 0 bases and the J gene end by 3 bases; junction bases not matched to a gene: 9. CDR3 length equals 17 residues. The CDR3 region is CASSEALDRGLGYEQYF. DNA for the CDR3: TGTGCCAGCAGTGAAGCGCTCGACAGGGGGTTGGGCTACGAGCAGTACTTC.

V usage is TRBV5-1 and J usage is TRBJ1-5; possible D gene TRBD1, 5 bases. V was pared by 5 bases and J by 0 bases, with 15 bases between. Germline loops: CDR1 SGHRS, CDR2 YFSETQ. The CDR3 spans 16 residues. CDR3 nucleotide sequence: TGCGCCAGCAGTCTGGAGGGACCGTATAGCAATCAGCCCCAGCATTTT. Protein product: CASSLEGPYSNQPQHF. Full variable domain (remainder filled in from reference TRBV5-1 and TRBJ1-5): KAGVTQTPRYLIKTRGQQVTLSCSPISGHRSVSWYQQTPGQGLQFLFEYFSETQRNKGNFPGRFSGRQFSNSRSEMNVSTLELGDSALYLCASSLEGPYSNQPQHFGDGTRLSIL.

The V call is TRBV5-5, the J call TRBJ2-7, with 12 bases matching TRBD1. Germline trimming cut 5 bases from V and 7 bases from J; bases unmatched to any gene: 13. Germline loops: CDR1 SGHKS, CDR2 YYEKEE (reference sequence). The CDR3 runs to 16 residues. The CDR3 DNA is TGTGCCAGCAGTGCGCCCGGGACAGGGGGCTTTAGGGAGCAGTACTTC. Residues: CASSAPGTGGFREQYF.